The 2 T cell receptor beta chains listed next were all sequenced from one sample in a study of blood T cell repertoires in COVID-19. Measured with immunoSEQ multiplex PCR; TCRdb has only the in-frame clones, and not every one. Among 300,000 to 350,000 clones listed, around 90% were seen once. Input material: peripheral blood. These receptors were obtained from a man younger than 35 with active or convalescent COVID-19.

This chain connects TRBV3-1 (or the pseudogene TRBV3-2) to TRBJ1-5; possibly TRBD1 for D (5 bases). Trimming cost V 6 bases and J 3 bases, with 9 bases left between them. The CDR3 has 13 residues. The germline gives CDR1 LGHDT, CDR2 YNNKEL (reference sequence). In DNA form, the CDR3 reads TGTGCCAGCAGTCACAGGATCAATCAGCCCCAGCATTTT. The encoded protein is CASSHRINQPQHF.

The J gene is TRBJ2-1, the V gene TRBV19, with D hard to call. The CDR3 has 13 amino acids. CDR1 and CDR2 (germline): LNHDA, SQIVND (reference sequence). Trimming removed 3 bases at V and 10 bases at J, with 13 bases between. The CDR3 here is CASSILSTEEQFF. The CDR3 coding sequence is TGTGCCAGTAGTATTCTCTCGACGGAGGAGCAGTTCTTC. Drawing the rest from reference TRBV19 and TRBJ2-1, the complete variable domain is DGGITQSPKYLFRKEGQNVTLSCEQNLNHDAMYWYRQDPGQGLRLIYYSQIVNDFQKGDIAEGYSVSREKKESFPLTVTSAQKNPTAFYLCASSILSTEEQFFGPGTRLTVL.